What follows are 23 T cell receptor beta chains derived from one specimen sequenced in a study of CD8 T cells in ankylosing spondylitis. Via MiXCR, TCRdb re-called the 5' RACE reads, giving one row per CDR3 protein. The table has around 23,000 distinct CDR3 sequences, about 15% seen once; the top ten hold 25% to 30%. The specimen sequenced was blood. The receptors derive from a male donor with ankylosing spondylitis or in good health (not recorded which).

This clonotype was recorded many times. The V and J genes are TRBV7-9 and TRBJ1-4; 8 bases are a match to TRBD1. The J segment lost 13 bases and the V segment lost 5 bases, leaving 6 bases of the junction unmatched. The germline V gene has CDR1 SEHNR and CDR2 FQNEAQ (reference sequence). The length of the CDR3 is 12 residues. The CDR3 protein is CASSPQGGLLFF. The CDR3, as DNA: TGTGCCAGCAGCCCACAGGGGGGCTTACTGTTTTTT.

The V and J genes are TRBV6-2 or TRBV6-3 and TRBJ2-7, with 13 bases that match TRBD2. Trimming took 5 bases from V and 5 from J; bases not matched to a gene: 3. The germline V gene encodes CDR1 MNHEY and CDR2 SVGEGT. The CDR3 sequence is 14 residues long. The CDR3 protein is CASSPGLAGNEQYF. Here the CDR3 DNA reads TGTGCCAGCAGTCCGGGACTAGCGGGAAACGAGCAGTACTTC.

The chain is built from TRBV10-3 and TRBJ2-3; D possibly corresponds to TRBD1 (6 bases). CDR1 is ENHRY and CDR2 is SYGVKD in the germline V gene. The CDR3 has 15 residues. V gave up 8 bases and J gave up 0 bases, with 15 bases separating them. The CDR3 loop is CAISRSDSSTDTQYF. CDR3 nucleotide sequence: TGTGCCATCTCAAGATCGGACAGTAGCACAGATACGCAGTATTTT.

This chain's CDR3 is CSVGGKVTPETQYF. CDR3 DNA sequence: TGCAGCGTGGGGGGAAAAGTAACCCCAGAGACCCAGTACTTC. The chain uses TRBV29-1 and TRBJ2-5; tentative D call: TRBD2 (6 bases). Trimming took 6 bases from V and 4 from J, leaving 18 bases between them. CDR1 and CDR2 (germline): SQVTM, ANQGSEA. This CDR3 contains 14 residues. The whole variable domain, filled in from reference TRBV29-1 and TRBJ2-5, reads SAVISQKPSRDICQRGTSLTIQCQVDSQVTMMFWYRQQPGQSLTLIATANQGSEATYESGFVIDKFPISRPNLTFSTLTVSNMSPEDSSIYLCSVGGKVTPETQYFGPGTRLLVL.

There are many counts of this clonotype. CDR3 amino acids: CASSSSGGWDQPQHF. The CDR3 region has the DNA TGTGCCAGCAGTTCCTCGGGGGGCTGGGATCAGCCCCAGCATTTT. The V gene is TRBV27, the J gene TRBJ1-5; D is possibly TRBD1 (6 bases). The CDR3 has 15 amino acids. V lost 4 bases and J 5 bases, leaving 15 bases between the germline ends. Germline CDR1 reads MNHEY; CDR2 reads SMNVEV (reference sequence).

This clonotype has only a few counts. V usage is TRBV28 and J usage is TRBJ2-7; 9 nucleotides agree with TRBD1. From germline, CDR1 is MDHEN and CDR2 SYDVKM. Losses at the gene ends were 6 bases for V and 4 bases for J; bases not matched to a gene: 10. The CDR3 consists of 15 residues. CDR3: CASRRGGTGMYEQYV. CDR3 nucleotide sequence: TGTGCCAGCAGGCGAGGCGGGACAGGGATGTACGAGCAGTACGTC.

This chain links TRBV29-1 with TRBJ1-2; possibly TRBD1 for D (5 bases). In germline, CDR1 is SQVTM, CDR2 ANQGSEA. Trimming left V 5 bases short and J 5 bases short, with 12 bases between. The CDR3 contains 12 residues. CDR3 in DNA: TGCAGCGTTCCCTTCGGGGGTTATGGCTACACCTTC. Its protein product is CSVPFGGYGYTF.

Ten or more counts support this clonotype. The chain is built from TRBV10-3 and TRBJ2-3, with D maybe TRBD2 (5 bases). Trimming took 0 bases from V and 3 from J, leaving 7 bases between them. Looked up from germline, CDR1 is ENHRY and CDR2 is SYGVKD. This CDR3 has 14 residues. CDR3 bases: TGTGCCATCAGTGAGTCGACGGGGACAGATACGCAGTATTTT. It translates to CAISESTGTDTQYF.

This clonotype was seen at least ten times. The chain is built from TRBV5-1 and TRBJ2-1, with TRBD2 as a possible D gene (6 bases). The germline gives CDR1 SGHRS, CDR2 YFSETQ. The CDR3 length is 13 residues. V was pared by 0 bases and J by 6 bases, with 7 bases between. Written as DNA, the CDR3 is TGCGCCAGCAGCTTGGCCGGGGGCAATGAGCAGTTCTTC. It encodes CASSLAGGNEQFF.

This rearrangement joins TRBV7-2 to TRBJ2-1, with 8 nucleotides matching TRBD1. CDR3 length equals 13 residues. V lost 2 bases and J lost 13; bases outside the gene matches: 7. Germline assignment: CDR1 SGHTA and CDR2 FQGNSA. CDR3 protein: CASSLHGQGEQFF. For the CDR3, the DNA is TGTGCCAGCAGCTTACACGGACAGGGAGAACAGTTCTTC. The variable domain in full, completed from reference TRBV7-2 and TRBJ2-1, reads GAGVSQSPSNKVTEKGKDVELRCDPISGHTALYWYRQSLGQGLEFLIYFQGNSAPDKSGLPSDRFSAERTGGSVSTLTIQRTQQEDSAVYLCASSLHGQGEQFFGPGTRLTVL.

This clonotype has more than one count but fewer than ten. This rearrangement joins TRBV6-2 or TRBV6-3 to TRBJ1-1, with 7 bases aligning to TRBD1. With 6 bases clipped from V and 0 bases from J, the junction kept 10 bases outside the gene matches. CDR3 length: 16 amino acids. The germline CDR1 and CDR2 sequences are MNHEY and SVGEGT. CDR3: CASSWGDSRMNTEAFF. The CDR3 DNA reads as TGTGCCAGCAGCTGGGGGGACAGCCGTATGAACACTGAAGCTTTCTTT.

A few counts support this clonotype. V usage is TRBV7-2 and J usage is TRBJ2-7; D unclear. Germline CDR1 and CDR2: SGHTA and FQGNSA. V lost 1 base to trimming and J lost 3 bases, with 13 bases between them. This CDR3 spans 15 amino acids. DNA of the CDR3: TGTGCCAGCAGCTTAGTTACACACCTAGGCTACGAGCAGTACTTC. It codes for CASSLVTHLGYEQYF.

This clonotype showed up many times. This rearrangement joins TRBV7-2 to TRBJ1-5; 8 nucleotides line up with TRBD1. CDR3 length: 14 residues. With V trimmed by 5 bases and J by 4 bases, 4 bases remained unmatched. The germline CDR1 and CDR2 sequences are SGHTA and FQGNSA. The DNA of the CDR3 is TGTGCCAGCAGCCCACAGGGGGGGAATCAGCCCCAGCATTTT. Encoded protein: CASSPQGGNQPQHF.

The chain carries TRBV27 and TRBJ1-1, with D unclear. The length of the CDR3 is 14 residues. Trimming left V 0 bases short and J 4 bases short, with 9 bases between. Germline loops: CDR1 MNHEY, CDR2 SMNVEV (reference sequence). The CDR3 DNA sequence: TGTGCCAGCAGTTTATCCGCCCGGAGCACTGAAGCTTTCTTT. Translating gives CASSLSARSTEAFF.

The table lists this clonotype with a few counts. The rearrangement joins TRBV7-2 to TRBJ2-5, with D maybe TRBD1 (5 bases). CDR3 length equals 15 residues. Trimming took off 2 bases at V and 2 bases at J, with 12 bases between the two ends. Germline assignment: CDR1 SGHTA and CDR2 FQGNSA. The CDR3 loop reads CASSLIPDRQETQYF. CDR3 nucleotides: TGTGCCAGCAGCTTAATCCCCGACAGACAAGAGACCCAGTACTTC.

This clonotype was picked up many times. The chain uses TRBV6-5 and TRBJ2-2, with a tentative D call TRBD2 (5 bases). The CDR3 covers 15 residues. CDR1 and CDR2 from the germline V gene are MNHEY and SVGAGI. V lost 6 bases and J lost 7, with 18 bases in between. The DNA of the CDR3 is TGTGCCAGCAGCCCCCGACGCCGGGGTGGCGGGGAGCTGTTTTTT. Residues: CASSPRRRGGGELFF.

Details on this clonotype: The missing conserved phenylalanine or tryptophan at the end of this CDR3 makes a read error likely. V gene TRBV2 combines with J gene TRBJ2-3, with 7 bases matching TRBD1. Germline lookup yields CDR1 SNHLY and CDR2 FYNNEI. V was pared by 6 bases and J by 3 bases, with 3 bases of the junction left unmatched. The CDR3 runs 13 residues. The chain's CDR3 is CASRPQGTDTQYL. The CDR3 DNA reads as TGTGCCAGCAGGCCACAGGGGACAGATACGCAGTATTTG.

The chain joins TRBV5-1 to TRBJ2-1; 10 nucleotides match TRBD2. V shed 7 bases, J shed 8 bases, and the junction held 15 bases outside the gene matches. This CDR3 has 16 residues. The germline V gene encodes CDR1 SGHRS and CDR2 YFSETQ. CDR3 loop: CASGFLAGGLMDEQFF. CDR3 DNA: TGCGCCAGCGGTTTTTTAGCGGGAGGCCTTATGGATGAGCAGTTCTTC.

This clonotype was picked up one time. This sequence joins TRBV6-4 and TRBJ1-1, with 7 bases lining up with TRBD1. Germline V gives CDR1 MRHNA, CDR2 SNTAGT. J was trimmed by 8 bases and V by 7 bases; bases with no gene match: 10. The CDR3 is 13 residues long. CDR3 sequence (DNA): TGTGCCAGCACCCACAGGGGAGGGAGCGAAGCTTTCTTT. Translating gives CASTHRGGSEAFF.

There are a few counts of this clonotype. This chain joins TRBV29-1 and TRBJ2-3, with D possibly TRBD1 on 5 matching bases. Trimming stripped 0 bases from V and 5 bases from J, with 12 bases between. CDR3 size: 14 residues. In germline, CDR1 is SQVTM, CDR2 ANQGSEA. The CDR3 sequence: CSVEDQGQVDTQYF. For the CDR3, the DNA is TGCAGCGTTGAAGATCAGGGCCAAGTAGATACGCAGTATTTT.

This clonotype occurred a few times. The chain recombines TRBV7-9 with TRBJ1-4; maybe TRBD1 (6 bases). The germline CDR1 and CDR2 sequences are SEHNR and FQNEAQ (reference sequence). The CDR3 extends over 15 amino acids. V gave up 5 bases and J gave up 4 bases, with 14 bases separating them. The DNA of the CDR3 is TGTGCCAGCAGCCCGACCAGGGGAGTTAATGAAAAACTGTTTTTT. Protein: CASSPTRGVNEKLFF. The whole variable domain, filled in from reference TRBV7-9 and TRBJ1-4, reads DTGVSQNPRHKITKRGQNVTFRCDPISEHNRLYWYRQTLGQGPEFLTYFQNEAQLEKSRLLSDRFSAERPKGSFSTLEIQRTEQGDSAMYLCASSPTRGVNEKLFFGSGTQLSVL.

This clonotype was counted many times. The V and J genes are TRBV5-1 and TRBJ2-6; either TRBD1 or TRBD2 may supply D (6 bases each). From germline, CDR1 is SGHRS and CDR2 YFSETQ. The CDR3 loop spans 18 amino acids. Trimming removed 3 bases at V and 2 bases at J, with 18 bases between. CDR3 DNA sequence: TGCGCCAGCAGCTCGGGACTCAACCAGGGGACTGGGGCCAACGTCCTGACTTTC. Its protein product is CASSSGLNQGTGANVLTF.

This clonotype showed up just a few times. CDR3 residues: CASSSRTGGDTQYF. Here the CDR3 DNA reads TGTGCCAGCAGTTCTAGGACAGGGGGAGATACGCAGTATTTT. The gene calls are TRBV7-2 and TRBJ2-3, with 10 bases fitting TRBD1. Germline V gives CDR1 SGHTA, CDR2 FQGNSA. The CDR3 length is 14 residues. V was clipped by 6 bases and J by 5 bases; unmatched bases: 5.